This entry lists 28 T cell receptor beta chains sequenced from one sample in a study of T cell responses to AZD1222 COVID-19 vaccine. Data came from immunoSEQ multiplex PCR; TCRdb stores just in-frame clones and leaves some out. The repertoire holds some 140,000 clones, with roughly 90% as singletons. Here the sequenced sample was peripheral blood, taken on day 0 of AZD1222 vaccination. The receptor source for this set is an adult in good health.

The chain uses TRBV29-1 and TRBJ1-3, with 10 bases identical to TRBD1. Germline CDR1 is SQVTM and CDR2 is ANQGSEA. V gave up 5 bases and J gave up 0 bases; unmatched junction bases: 7. The CDR3 consists of 16 residues. The CDR3 spells CSVTGQGDISGNTIYF. CDR3 bases: TGCAGCGTTACTGGACAGGGGGATATCTCTGGAAACACCATATATTTT.

The chain is built from TRBV27 and TRBJ1-2, with a weak D call TRBD1 (6 bases). The CDR3 length is 15 residues. Trimming cost V 3 bases and J 2 bases, with 13 bases left between them. Germline CDR1 and CDR2: MNHEY and SMNVEV (reference sequence). CDR3 loop: CASSFLDRKNYGYTF. The CDR3 nucleotides read TGTGCCAGCAGTTTTCTAGACAGGAAGAACTATGGCTACACCTTC.

The chain links TRBV14 to TRBJ2-1, with TRBD2 identical over 13 bases. Germline-derived CDR1 and CDR2 are SGHDN and FVKESK. The CDR3 runs 19 residues. J was trimmed by 5 bases and V by 0 bases; bases with no gene match: 10. The CDR3 loop is CASSQDPFWTSGRNNEQFF. The CDR3 nucleotides read TGTGCCAGCAGCCAAGATCCTTTTTGGACTAGCGGGAGAAACAATGAGCAGTTCTTC.

Comment on this clone: The same CDR3 also results from other DNA sequences found in this sample. V gene TRBV5-1 combines with J gene TRBJ2-7; D gene ambiguous. This CDR3 has 14 residues. Germline loops: CDR1 SGHRS, CDR2 YFSETQ. Trimming took 0 bases from V and 0 from J, leaving 7 bases between them. CDR3 in amino acids: CASSLGPSSYEQYF. The CDR3 DNA sequence: TGCGCCAGCAGCTTGGGTCCGAGCTCCTACGAGCAGTACTTC.

J is TRBJ1-2 and V is TRBV4-3; 7 nucleotides align to TRBD1. In germline, CDR1 is LGHNA, CDR2 YSLEER. This CDR3 region has 15 residues. Germline trimming cut 0 bases from V and 2 bases from J; bases unmatched to any gene: 3. CDR3 sequence: CASSQDRDRNYGYTF. DNA of the CDR3: TGCGCCAGCAGCCAAGATCGGGACAGAAACTATGGCTACACCTTC.

The chain joins TRBV6-4 to TRBJ1-2; perhaps TRBD1 as D (6 bases). This CDR3 has 15 amino acids. Germline CDR1 and CDR2: MRHNA and SNTAGT. The V gene lost 2 bases and the J gene lost 2 bases, with 12 bases spanning the gap. The CDR3 DNA is TGTGCCAGCAGTGACCCCGGACAGACCAACTATGGCTACACCTTC. This sequence encodes CASSDPGQTNYGYTF.

The CDR3 DNA sequence: TGTGCCAGCAGCTTCCCTAGCGGGAGAATGGACAATGAGCAGTTCTTC. Its translation is CASSFPSGRMDNEQFF. The rearrangement links TRBV5-4 to TRBJ2-1; TRBD2 matches at 10 bases. Germline CDR1 reads SGHNT; CDR2 reads YYREEE (reference sequence). This CDR3 spans 16 amino acids. V shed 2 bases, J shed 5 bases, and the junction held 7 bases outside the gene matches.

The J gene is TRBJ1-3, the V gene TRBV6-6; D gene uncertain. Germline CDR1 reads MNHNY; CDR2 reads SVGAGI (reference sequence). V lost 8 bases, J lost 1 base, and 12 bases lay in between. This CDR3 has 14 residues. The CDR3 coding sequence is TGTGCCAGCGCCCCCGGGCAGTCTGGAAACACCATATATTTT. Its translation is CASAPGQSGNTIYF.

This chain connects TRBV5-1 to TRBJ1-1, with D possibly being TRBD1 (6 bases). Germline CDR1 is SGHRS and CDR2 is YFSETQ. V was cut by 2 bases and J by 3 bases, with 8 bases left in between. The CDR3 has 13 residues. The CDR3 here is CASSLGGHTEAFF. CDR3 bases: TGCGCCAGCAGCTTAGGGGGTCACACTGAAGCTTTCTTT.

The chain uses TRBV7-8 and TRBJ2-5, with D possibly TRBD1 on 5 matching bases. This CDR3 has 16 residues. Germline V gene lookup returns CDR1 SGHVS and CDR2 FQNEAQ. Trimming shortened V by 2 bases and J by 2 bases, and 15 bases separated the two germline ends. The CDR3 here is CASSLLGALVQETQYF. The CDR3 nucleotides are TGTGCCAGCAGCTTATTAGGGGCTTTGGTACAAGAGACCCAGTACTTC.

The rearrangement uses TRBV5-6 and TRBJ2-1; TRBD2 aligns across 7 bases. The CDR3 is 16 amino acids. V was pared by 4 bases and J by 4 bases, with 11 bases of the junction left unmatched. Germline loops: CDR1 SGHDT, CDR2 YYEEEE. DNA for the CDR3: TGTGCCAGCAGCCGGAAGGGAGGGAAAATTTACAATGAGCAGTTCTTC. This sequence encodes CASSRKGGKIYNEQFF.

J is TRBJ1-4 and V is TRBV6-5, with D unresolved. This CDR3 is 14 amino acids long. The germline V gene encodes CDR1 MNHEY and CDR2 SVGAGI. V was trimmed by 5 bases and J by 5 bases, leaving 12 bases between them. The CDR3 region is CASSTSLGNEKLFF. As DNA, the CDR3 is TGTGCCAGCAGTACGAGCCTAGGGAATGAAAAACTGTTTTTT.

This clone was observed once. This chain uses TRBV5-1 with TRBJ2-5; possibly TRBD1 or TRBD2 for D (5 bases each). V dropped 4 bases and J dropped 1 base, with 11 bases sitting between them. Germline assignment: CDR1 SGHRS and CDR2 YFSETQ. The CDR3 runs 14 residues. CDR3 loop: CASSPGRFQETQYF. CDR3 in DNA: TGCGCCAGCAGCCCGGGACGGTTCCAAGAGACCCAGTACTTC.

V gene TRBV7-9 combines with J gene TRBJ1-5; 10 bases fit TRBD1. Germline V gives CDR1 SEHNR, CDR2 FQNEAQ (reference sequence). V gave up 5 bases and J gave up 3 bases; unmatched junction bases: 10. This CDR3 is built from 17 residues. This CDR3 reads CASSLSTGTGVNQPQHF. In DNA form, the CDR3 reads TGTGCCAGCAGCCTCTCGACCGGGACAGGGGTCAATCAGCCCCAGCATTTT.

The chain carries TRBV18 and TRBJ1-2, with D uncertain. The CDR3 is 15 amino acids. V lost 2 bases to trimming and J lost 2 bases, with 12 bases between them. The germline gives CDR1 KGHSH, CDR2 LQKENI. CDR3 sequence reads: CASSPVTRTNYGYTF. The CDR3 region has the DNA TGTGCCAGCTCACCAGTGACGAGGACCAACTATGGCTACACCTTC.

The J gene is TRBJ2-6, the V gene TRBV24-1, with a weak D call TRBD2 (5 bases). V was clipped by 4 bases and J by 2 bases, with 11 bases between them. Per germline, CDR1 KGHDR and CDR2 SFDVKD. The CDR3 is made up of 16 amino acids. The CDR3 sequence is CATSDPRGPGANVLTF. CDR3 DNA sequence: TGTGCCACCAGTGACCCTCGCGGGCCTGGGGCCAACGTCCTGACTTTC.

The genes are TRBV6-5 and TRBJ1-2, with D unclear. Germline assignment: CDR1 MNHEY and CDR2 SVGAGI. The length of the CDR3 is 13 residues. The V end lost 7 bases, the J end lost 4 bases, and 13 bases lay between the germline ends. CDR3 DNA: TGTGCCAGCACAGCCCGTCGAGGCTATGGCTACACCTTC. This encodes CASTARRGYGYTF.

The gene calls are TRBV4-3 and TRBJ1-2, with 8 positions matching TRBD1. Germline V CDR1 and CDR2: LGHNA, YSLEER. J gave up 2 bases and V 4 bases, and 6 bases lay outside the gene matches. The CDR3 is made up of 15 amino acids. As DNA, the CDR3 is TGCGCCAGCAGCCTCGGGAGACAGGGGAACTATGGCTACACCTTC. It codes for CASSLGRQGNYGYTF.

This clone was observed once. The chain carries TRBV7-2 and TRBJ1-5; tentative D call: TRBD1 (5 bases). Trimming stripped 3 bases from V and 3 bases from J, with 9 bases between. This CDR3 is 14 amino acids long. Germline-derived CDR1 and CDR2 are SGHTA and FQGNSA. The DNA of the CDR3 is TGTGCCAGCAGCTTGGGGCAGAACAATCAGCCCCAGCATTTT. It is translated as CASSLGQNNQPQHF.

This chain joins TRBV29-1 and TRBJ2-7, with 8 bases that match TRBD2. In germline, CDR1 is SQVTM, CDR2 ANQGSEA. The ends lost 4 bases at V and 5 bases at J; junction bases unmatched: 4. CDR3 length: 12 residues. DNA of the CDR3: TGCAGCGTTGCGGGACTAGGCAACGAGCAGTACTTC. Encoded protein: CSVAGLGNEQYF.

This clone was seen once. The rearrangement joins TRBV6-5 to TRBJ1-1, with D unclear. The CDR3 length is 15 residues. Germline-derived CDR1 and CDR2 are MNHEY and SVGAGI. Trimming left V 8 bases short and J 1 base short, with 17 bases between. CDR3 sequence: CASARGPNRNTEAFF. In DNA form, the CDR3 reads TGTGCCAGCGCTCGTGGGCCTAATCGGAACACTGAAGCTTTCTTT.

CDR3 in amino acids: CASREQGGSYEQYF. As DNA, the CDR3 is TGTGCCAGCAGGGAACAGGGGGGCTCCTACGAGCAGTACTTC. The chain uses TRBV27 and TRBJ2-7; TRBD1 aligns across 8 bases. The CDR3 has 14 amino acids. Germline CDR1 MNHEY, CDR2 SMNVEV (reference sequence). J was trimmed by 0 bases and V by 6 bases; bases with no gene match: 4.

This chain links TRBV5-1 with TRBJ2-2; D unresolved. The CDR3 is made up of 15 amino acids. With 1 base removed from V and 0 bases from J, the gap between germline ends came to 7 bases. The germline CDR1 and CDR2 sequences are SGHRS and YFSETQ. This CDR3 is CASSLIPANTGELFF. CDR3 sequence (DNA): TGCGCCAGCAGCTTGATCCCGGCGAACACCGGGGAGCTGTTTTTT.

This sequence joins TRBV7-3 and TRBJ2-5; the D gene is possibly TRBD1 (7 bases). The ends were cut back, 5 bases at V and 5 bases at J, with 18 bases in the middle. This CDR3 is 15 amino acids long. The V gene's germline CDR1 is SGHTA and CDR2 FQGTGA. CDR3 sequence reads: CASSASGGHGETQYF. CDR3 DNA sequence: TGTGCCAGCAGCGCCTCAGGGGGGCACGGGGAGACCCAGTACTTC.

This clone was counted a single time. The V gene is TRBV6-4, the J gene TRBJ2-3, with 9 bases that match TRBD1. Germline-derived CDR1 and CDR2 are MRHNA and SNTAGT. The CDR3 covers 13 residues. V trimming: 5 bases; J trimming: 5 bases; junction bases outside the gene matches: 2. The CDR3 reads CASSTGGGDTQYF. The CDR3 DNA is TGTGCCAGCAGTACAGGGGGCGGAGATACGCAGTATTTT.

This rearrangement joins TRBV9 to TRBJ2-3; 10 nucleotides line up with TRBD2. V lost 4 bases and J lost 4; bases outside the gene matches: 9. Germline V gives CDR1 SGDLS, CDR2 YYNGEE. The CDR3 is made up of 16 amino acids. CDR3 coding DNA: TGTGCCAGCAGCATCACTAGCGGGACCAAGGCAGATACGCAGTATTTT. This translates into CASSITSGTKADTQYF.

The genes are TRBV28 and TRBJ1-2; D is possibly TRBD1 (5 bases). The CDR3 is 14 residues long. V lost 6 bases and J 4 bases, leaving 15 bases between the germline ends. Germline CDR1 is MDHEN and CDR2 is SYDVKM. The CDR3 region is CASRALDSRYGYTF. The DNA for the CDR3 is TGTGCCAGCAGGGCCCTTGACAGTCGCTATGGCTACACCTTC.

The CDR3 region is CATSDFGGGSTDTQYF. The CDR3 DNA sequence: TGTGCCACCAGTGATTTTGGGGGCGGAAGCACAGATACGCAGTATTTT. This chain connects TRBV24-1 to TRBJ2-3; D perhaps matches TRBD1 (6 bases). The CDR3 covers 16 residues. The germline CDR1 and CDR2 sequences are KGHDR and SFDVKD. V lost 1 base and J lost 0, with 10 bases in between.